Sequencing of this T cell receptor (beta chain) was carried out in a study of T cells in Graves' hyperthyroidism and ophthalmopathy. This clonotype was counted a few times. Germline loops: CDR1 MNHEY, CDR2 SMNVEV (reference sequence). With 6 bases clipped from V and 4 bases from J, the junction kept 10 bases outside the gene matches. This CDR3 has 15 amino acids. The PBMCs were sourced from fresh peripheral blood (approximately 10 ml). The investigators amplified TCR beta CDR3 regions from RNA transcripts. A set of HTBI primers served as the primers for a first-round RT-PCR of the TCR CDR3. A single record per CDR3 protein comes from TCRdb applying MiXCR to the multiplex PCR reads. The data hold hundreds of thousands of distinct CDR3 sequences, with around 20% observed a single time.

Specimen: blood. The gene calls are TRBV27 and TRBJ1-2; 8 bases are shared with TRBD1. This sequence originates from a woman between 50 and 59 years old with Graves' hyperthyroidism that later progressed to Graves' ophthalmopathy. The CDR3 here is CASSPVKGTGYGYTF. In nucleotides, the CDR3 is TGTGCCAGCAGCCCCGTGAAGGGGACAGGCTATGGCTACACCTTC.